The clone carrying this TCR beta chain was detected once. The sample originates from a study of blood T cell repertoires in COVID-19. The CDR3 totals 14 residues. Trimming left V 5 bases short and J 3 bases short, with 14 bases between. Germline values: CDR1 SGHTA, CDR2 FQGNSA. As originally analysed: For nucleated cells, counts were estimated from reference gene primer amplification. The data were produced by immunoSEQ multiplex PCR, yet TCRdb's version contains in-frame clones alone and is incomplete. V and J calls and clone size follow that table, whereas D and trimming were derived from the DNA. The data show over 110,000 clones, roughly 86% seen once.

This chain uses TRBV7-2 with TRBJ2-7, with a weak D call TRBD1 (5 bases). The receptor comes from a man between 65 and 85 years old with acute or convalescent COVID-19. The specimen was peripheral blood. The CDR3 region has the DNA TGTGCCAGCAGCCAGCCCATAGGGGTCTACGAGCAGTACTTC. This gives the protein CASSQPIGVYEQYF.